These T cell receptor beta chains were read from a single sample in a study of Ad26.COV2.S vaccination and SARS-CoV-2 variants. TCRdb keeps only in-frame clones here, not all; method: immunoSEQ multiplex PCR. Among some 340,000 clones, 85% were seen once, and the ten largest hold approximately 2.1%. The sequencing here drew on peripheral blood, taken in a trial of Ad26.COV2.S vaccine versus placebo. All receptors derive from a person between 18 and 59 years old who received the Ad26.COV2.S COVID-19 vaccine or a placebo. Each CDR3 is given with its conserved first and last residue. The D gene is left open where the match is weak. Clone size, where shown, is once, few, many, or a class for clones that have expanded.

v_call	clone_size	j_call	d_call	cdr3_nt	cdr3_aa
TRBV6-5	-	TRBJ1-5	-	TGTGCCAGCAGTTACGCCCCCCTGAGCAATCAGCCCCAGCATTTT	CASSYAPLSNQPQHF
TRBV12-3/TRBV12-4	-	TRBJ1-5	-	TGTGCCAGCAGTTCTTTGCTGGATCAGCCCCAGCATTTT	CASSSLLDQPQHF
TRBV7-9	many	TRBJ2-5	TRBD2	TGTGCCAGCAGCCGGTCAGGACGGCTAGCGGGGCGTGAGTACTTC	CASSRSGRLAGREYF
TRBV6-5	-	TRBJ2-4	TRBD1	TGTGCCAGCAGTTACGGGGCAGGGGGCAACGACATTCAGTACTTC	CASSYGAGGNDIQYF
TRBV3-1/TRBV3-2	few	TRBJ2-5	-	TGTGCCAGCAGCCAGGCAGGGGAGACCCAGTACTTC	CASSQAGETQYF
TRBV9	-	TRBJ2-3	TRBD1	TGTGCCAGCAGCCCAAGGACAGGGGGCGGCGATACGCAGTATTTT	CASSPRTGGGDTQYF
TRBV7-2	-	TRBJ1-5	-	TGTGCCAGCAGCTTAGCCGGGGCGGATAGCAATCAGCCCCAGCATTTT	CASSLAGADSNQPQHF
TRBV7-2	-	TRBJ2-3	TRBD2	TGTGCCAGCAGTCACCGGCGGGGGGTCTTCACAGATACGCAGTATTTT	CASSHRRGVFTDTQYF
TRBV19	once	TRBJ1-2	-	TGTGCCAGTCATCCTAACAGGGCCGGGCAGGATGGCTACACCTTC	CASHPNRAGQDGYTF
TRBV6-5	-	TRBJ2-5	-	TGTGCCAGCAGGCCTCCGACAGTGCAAGAGACCCAGTACTTC	CASRPPTVQETQYF
TRBV15	-	TRBJ2-5	TRBD2	TGTGCCACCAGCAGGGGACTAGCGGGGGGGCCGAGGCAAGAGACCCAGTACTTC	CATSRGLAGGPRQETQYF
TRBV6-6	once	TRBJ2-5	-	TGTGCCAGCCGGGGGAACAGGGTCGAGACCCAGTACTTC	CASRGNRVETQYF
TRBV14	-	TRBJ2-3	-	TGTGCCAGCAGCCCTTTGGGGTGGGGAACAGATACGCAGTATTTT	CASSPLGWGTDTQYF
TRBV2	-	TRBJ2-4	TRBD1	TGTGCCAGCAGTGGCGGACAGGGGACGTTTCAGTACTTC	CASSGGQGTFQYF
TRBV18	-	TRBJ2-7	-	TGTGCCAGCTCCCCCGACAGGCTCTCCTACGAGCAGTACTTC	CASSPDRLSYEQYF
TRBV4-2	once	TRBJ2-2	-	TGTGCCAGCAGCCCCGGGGGAGGGGAGCTGTTTTTT	CASSPGGGELFF
TRBV5-1	-	TRBJ2-1	TRBD2	TGCGCCAGCAGCGGGACTAGCGGGGGGGCCGGTGAGCAGTTCTTC	CASSGTSGGAGEQFF
TRBV5-4	-	TRBJ2-2	-	TGTGCCAGCAGCTGTGCTACAGGGCTTGGTACCGGGGAGCTGTTTTTT	CASSCATGLGTGELFF
TRBV7-2	-	TRBJ1-3	-	TGTGCCAGCAGCCCGGGAATGGGGACAGGAAACACCATATATTTT	CASSPGMGTGNTIYF
TRBV30	-	TRBJ2-5	-	TGTGCCTCAGGCCTCGAGGACGCTAAAGAGACCCAGTACTTC	CASGLEDAKETQYF
TRBV5-8	few	TRBJ1-5	-	TGTGCCAGCAGCTTTCTCCCCCCAGGATCCTACAATCAGCCCCAGCATTTT	CASSFLPPGSYNQPQHF
TRBV7-9	-	TRBJ2-7	-	TGTGCCAGCAGCGCAGGGGGGGTCTACGAGCAGTACTTC	CASSAGGVYEQYF